This paragraph covers one TCR beta chain sequence. Which antigen it targets is not known. Base quality data are lacking; no much larger clone is found one base away. The library came from the immunoSEQ multiplex PCR assay. The multiplex PCR relied on a mix of 60 forward primers for TCR Vbeta segments and 13 reverse primers for TCR Jbeta segments. The CDR3 region of rearranged TCR beta genes was amplified from genomic DNA by a multiplex PCR assay. Amplified TCR beta libraries were sequenced as 87-base-pair reads on the Illumina HiSeq System. From the authors' description of their analysis: In a later analysis, around 80 million unique TCR beta chains were counted across the roughly 670 repertoires, and roughly 11 million of these chains were shared by at least two donors. Raw reads were error-corrected and collapsed into unique sequences by a nearest-neighbor algorithm in which closely related sequences were merged to remove PCR and sequencing errors. Alignment of CDR3 sequences to IMGT reference sequences was used to assign V, D and J gene segments. For a sequence to be retained, a match of at least six nucleotides to both a V gene segment and a J gene segment was required. Rearrangements were called productive when the CDR3 lacked stop codons and stayed in frame with V and J; all others were non-productive. Following IMGT convention, CDR3 was defined as the stretch from the second conserved V-encoded cysteine to the conserved J-encoded phenylalanine. In an earlier analysis of more than 550 of the donors, sequences lacking an unambiguous match to a single V gene segment were excluded. In an earlier analysis of several hundred of the donors, V segments were called functional above 56.7% productive rearrangements and were called segregating when the between-donor standard deviation exceeded 5%. To diagnose cytomegalovirus status from the catalog of TCR beta chain sequences, a statistical classification framework was built. In a later analysis, TCR nucleotide sequences were compared against IMGT/GENE-DB human TR gene sequences so that V and J genes could be assigned. The TCRdist pipeline was used in a later analysis to assign CDR3 sequences and most-parsimonious VDJ recombination scenarios. In a later analysis, each TCR beta chain was defined by its CDR3 amino acid sequence together with its V-gene family, and reads without a unique V-gene family were excluded. As a way to deal with suspected cross-contamination and a sequencing artifact, a later analysis dropped under 600 nucleotide sequences that were highly shared and had low generation probability. In a later analysis, a clonal expansion index was calculated for each public chain from normalized within-repertoire ranks of inferred template counts. A later analysis computed generation probabilities with a VDJ recombination model fitted to out-of-frame rearrangements, and checked the results against IGoR. In a later analysis, hypergeometric tests were used to score TCR-TCR, TCR-HLA and TCR-CMV co-occurrence, with a repertoire-size bias correction applied to TCR pairs. To estimate false discovery rates, a later analysis permuted the HLA or CMV assignments 20 times. A later analysis grouped co-occurring TCRs with DBSCAN, adding TCRdist sequence similarity when clustering within HLA-allele-positive subsets. Repertoires with fewer than 30,000 or more than 120,000 public chains were left out of co-occurrence clustering, as were about 5 repertoires with anomalous nucleotide sharing. TCRdb holds this immuneACCESS table with in-frame rearrangements only. Some clones are missing; in checked studies, unresolved V genes explain under half, and the rest has no known cause. V, J and clone size derive from that table, while D and trimming were established from the DNA sequence. This sample comprises approximately 190,000 clones, over 70% of them detected only once. Of the sample, 3.8% is held by the ten largest clones.

The CDR3 contains 17 residues, cysteine and phenylalanine counted. Left in the record is the CDR3 DNA by itself, 51 bases read in frame from the first base. CDR1 and CDR2 (MRHNA, SNTAGT) derive from the germline V gene. V lost 2 bases and J lost 4 bases, and the count of bases not matched to a germline gene is 9. This specimen belongs to a study of cytomegalovirus exposure and HLA in healthy donors (dated by TCRdb to 2016 to 2017). Notes on the research overall: In an earlier analysis of under 750 of the donors, about 260 Gb of sequence data and 100 million or so unique TCR beta sequences from roughly 190 million T cells were reported. An early release that covered roughly 600 HLA-typed donors contained approximately 300 gigabases of sequencing data and about 93 million unique TCR sequences. Among the roughly 410 genotyped donors, around 81% belonged to the genetic ancestry cluster associated with self-reported Caucasian donors. The study aimed to test whether cataloging public T cell receptors could reveal signatures of past pathogen exposure. The study profiled the T cell repertoires of about 720 subjects by immunosequencing and related them to cytomegalovirus serostatus. A separate validation cohort of roughly 130 different subjects was used in addition to the approximately 610-subject first cohort. The study combined high-throughput TCR immunosequencing, statistical association of individual TCRs with disease status, and machine learning to predict cytomegalovirus infection status. A later analysis re-examined previously published TCR beta repertoires from over 500 donors and added high-resolution HLA genotyping to investigate patterns of TCR occurrence. Rather than drawing on any new phenotypic data, the later analysis identified candidate immune exposures from TCR beta sequences and the way those sequences occurred across donors. An earlier analysis of approximately 580 of the donors used high-throughput TCR beta sequencing to judge whether each TCR beta V gene segment behaved as functional or pseudogenic. Donor age, sex, ethnicity and CMV serostatus were collected together with the repertoire data. Genome-wide SNP genotypes for about 65% of the 666 donors were used in a later genetic analysis, which treated that subset as a discovery cohort. All discovery cohort repertoires had been generated on a single sequencing platform. Both class I and class II loci were covered by HLA typing, at four-digit resolution. Typing coverage varied by locus: roughly 629-640 donors for A, B, C, DRB1 and DQB1; roughly 560 for DQA1; approximately 570 for DPA1; some 470 for DPB1. Several DR-DQ haplotypes were treated as single units for association and clustering because of strong linkage in the cohort. Among roughly 400 genotyped donors of the cohort, an average of around 240,000 unique TCR beta nucleotide sequences were sequenced per donor, 15% to 20% of them non-productive.

Broader findings and caveats from the paper: A later analysis associated 15,000 to 20,000 TCR beta sequences with specific HLA alleles at a false discovery rate of 0.05. Presence/absence analyses assumed roughly uniform sequencing depth across donors, an assumption that may not hold. Correlated functional status among segregating V segments might reflect linkage disequilibrium, but an unknown experimental factor could not be ruled out. For the cohort, immune exposure information was limited to CMV serostatus. Most TCR sequences were seen in very few donors, while some public TCRs were found in many individuals. A cluster of highly shared sequence variants was judged likely to be a technical artifact of the sequencing pipeline. The cohort was sequenced for TCR beta chains only, and without alpha or paired-chain data the features that could be detected were limited. In vitro tests confirmed that a few of the cytomegalovirus-associated TCR beta chains recognize cytomegalovirus antigens. In an earlier analysis of about 600 of the donors, most TCR beta V segments appeared in productive rearrangements about 87% or about 30% of the time, broadly matching IMGT annotations. HLA typing was unavailable for some donors at each locus, so association tests used only the typed subset. An association between a missense DCLRE1C variant and V-gene and J-gene trimming of TCR beta chains was found in a later genetic analysis and replicated in an independent cohort. A later analysis found that most CMV-associated TCR beta chains appeared HLA-restricted, with HLA associations seemingly driven largely by CMV exposure. The study listed approximately 150 TCR beta chains as associated with cytomegalovirus. In both the original and validation cohorts, the classifier was reported to diagnose cytomegalovirus status with high specificity and sensitivity. A later analysis found that HLA-associated TCR beta chains were more clonally expanded and had lower generation probabilities than equally common non-associated chains. Because counts were too low, about 17 rarely observed V segments, including chromosome 9 orphons, were excluded from the earlier analysis of 587 of the donors. The 87-base-pair reads could not distinguish some IMGT-functional V segments, including TRBV6-2 and TRBV6-3, so those segments were excluded. The authors suggested that the approach could potentially be extended to other disease states and immunological phenotypes. Compared with the roughly 700-donor mean, donors in an Asian-associated ancestry cluster had fewer N-insertions in productive TCRs, according to a later genetic analysis. When HLA alleles, especially DR and DQ, strongly co-occurred, TCR associations were difficult to assign to individual alleles. A further reported finding was that TCR beta sequences accurately predicted the HLA-A and HLA-B alleles for most subjects in the first cohort. According to a later analysis, parvovirus B19, influenza, CMV and Epstein-Barr virus appeared linked to several top co-occurrence clusters. In a later analysis, TCR association rates were found to vary across HLA loci, with the most associated TCRs seen for DRB1 alleles and the fewest for HLA-C alleles.

The cohort was made up of roughly 670 healthy bone marrow donors. At the time of sampling, all cohort members were nominally healthy, though unrecorded immune exposures were likely present. The donor was CMV seronegative and belonged to the group of several hundred seronegative cohort members. Each donor provided a peripheral blood sample, and peripheral blood mononuclear cells were used for TCR beta sequencing. The Qiagen DNeasy Blood Extraction Kit was used to extract genomic DNA from the blood cell samples. The rearrangement combines TRBV6-4 with TRBJ1-2, with 11 bases in between that match TRBD1. Sample: PBMCs. The TCR was taken from a man over 45 in good health and CMV-seronegative. DNA sequence: TGTGCCAGCAGTGACGATCCGGGACAGGGGGATATCTATGGCTACACCTTC. Its protein product is CASSDDPGQGDIYGYTF.